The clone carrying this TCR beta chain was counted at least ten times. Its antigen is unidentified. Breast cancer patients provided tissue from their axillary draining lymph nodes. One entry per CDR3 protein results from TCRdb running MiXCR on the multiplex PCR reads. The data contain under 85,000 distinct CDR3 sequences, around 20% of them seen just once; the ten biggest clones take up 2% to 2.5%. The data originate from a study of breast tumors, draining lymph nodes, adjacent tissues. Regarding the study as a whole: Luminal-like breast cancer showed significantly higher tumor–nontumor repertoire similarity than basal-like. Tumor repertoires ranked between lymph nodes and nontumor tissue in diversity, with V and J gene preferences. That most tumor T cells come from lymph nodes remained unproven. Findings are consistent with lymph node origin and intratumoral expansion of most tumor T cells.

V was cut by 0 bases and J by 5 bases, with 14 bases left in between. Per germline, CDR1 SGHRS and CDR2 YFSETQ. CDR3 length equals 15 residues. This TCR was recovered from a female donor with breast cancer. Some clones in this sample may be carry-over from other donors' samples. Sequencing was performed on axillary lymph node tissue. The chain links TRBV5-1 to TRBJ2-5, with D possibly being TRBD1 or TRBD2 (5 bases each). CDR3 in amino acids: CASSLGDASGETQYF. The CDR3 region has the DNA TGCGCCAGCAGCTTGGGGGACGCATCAGGGGAGACCCAGTACTTC.